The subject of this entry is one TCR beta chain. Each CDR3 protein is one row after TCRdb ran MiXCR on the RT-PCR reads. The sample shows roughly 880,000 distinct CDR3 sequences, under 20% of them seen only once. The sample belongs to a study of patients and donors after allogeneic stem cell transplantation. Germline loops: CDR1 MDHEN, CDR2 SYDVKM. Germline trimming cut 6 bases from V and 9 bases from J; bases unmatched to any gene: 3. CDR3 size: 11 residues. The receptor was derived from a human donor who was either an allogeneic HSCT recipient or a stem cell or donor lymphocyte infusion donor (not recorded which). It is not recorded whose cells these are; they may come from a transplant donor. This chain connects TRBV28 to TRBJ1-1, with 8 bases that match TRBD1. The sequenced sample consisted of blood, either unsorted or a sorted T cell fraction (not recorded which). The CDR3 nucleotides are TGTGCCAGCAGAACCAGGGGGCAAGCTTTCTTT. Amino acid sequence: CASRTRGQAFF.